A single sample gave rise to the 13 T cell receptor beta chains below, sequenced in a study of early T cells in non-severe SARS-CoV-2 infection. MiXCR, run by TCRdb on the 5' RACE reads, gives a single entry per CDR3 protein. The table lists some 110,000 distinct CDR3 sequences, about 15% of them singletons. Sequenced material: whole blood. The receptor source for this set is an adult who was a healthcare worker with PCR-confirmed SARS-CoV-2 infection or an uninfected control (not recorded which).

In its sample, this clonotype was seen once. This chain connects TRBV7-3 to TRBJ2-3; D is unclear. Germline V lookup: CDR1 SGHTA, CDR2 FQGTGA. The CDR3 runs to 15 residues. V lost 0 bases, J lost 4 bases, and 11 bases lay in between. CDR3 protein: CASSLTSWYADTQYF. The CDR3, as DNA: TGTGCCAGCAGCTTAACTTCCTGGTACGCAGATACGCAGTATTTT.

The sample holds a few counts of this clonotype. The chain uses TRBV7-9 and TRBJ1-1, with 7 bases fitting TRBD1. The germline V gene encodes CDR1 SEHNR and CDR2 FQNEAQ (reference sequence). The trim removed 5 bases at V and 5 bases at J, leaving 5 bases unmatched. This CDR3 is built from 13 residues. CDR3 nucleotides: TGTGCCAGCAGCGCTAGGGGGCCGACTGAAGCTTTCTTT. Its translation is CASSARGPTEAFF.

This clonotype has just a few counts. J is TRBJ1-1 and V is TRBV2, with no clear D. V lost 5 bases and J lost 4, with 11 bases in between. The length of the CDR3 is 13 residues. Germline assignment: CDR1 SNHLY and CDR2 FYNNEI. The CDR3 bases are TGTGCCAGCAGTTTAGTGGACGCCACTGAAGCTTTCTTT. Its protein is CASSLVDATEAFF. The full variable domain, completed using reference TRBV2 and TRBJ1-1, is EPEVTQTPSHQVTQMGQEVILRCVPISNHLYFYWYRQILGQKVEFLVSFYNNEISEKSEIFDDQFSVERPDGSNFTLKIRSTKLEDSAMYFCASSLVDATEAFFGQGTRLTVV.

The chain recombines TRBV7-9 with TRBJ2-5; 7 bases match TRBD1. V lost 7 bases to trimming and J lost 2 bases; unmatched junction nucleotides: 13. This CDR3 contains 16 residues. The germline CDR1 and CDR2 sequences are SEHNR and FQNEAQ (reference sequence). CDR3 region: CASTFTVTGIQETQYF. The CDR3 DNA is TGTGCCAGCACCTTTACCGTGACAGGGATTCAAGAGACCCAGTACTTC.

The chain employs TRBV7-9 and TRBJ2-5; 8 bases are a match to TRBD2. The CDR3 spans 17 residues. Germline CDR1 reads SEHNR; CDR2 reads FQNEAQ (reference sequence). The V gene end was trimmed by 2 bases and the J gene end by 2 bases; junction bases not matched to a gene: 10. The DNA of the CDR3 is TGTGCCAGCAGCTTACCCTATAGCGGGGACACTCAAGAGACCCAGTACTTC. Translating it yields CASSLPYSGDTQETQYF.

This CDR3 reads CAISQASKNEKLFF. The CDR3 DNA sequence: TGTGCCATCAGCCAGGCCAGCAAGAATGAAAAACTGTTTTTT. The V and J genes are TRBV10-3 and TRBJ1-4, with D hard to call. Germline V gene sequence: CDR1 ENHRY, CDR2 SYGVKD. This CDR3 region has 14 residues. V lost 6 bases, J lost 5 bases, and 13 bases lay in between.

The table lists this clonotype with a few counts. The chain uses TRBV4-1 and TRBJ2-1; the D is unclear. V was clipped by 4 bases and J by 10 bases, with 8 bases between them. Germline loops: CDR1 MGHRA, CDR2 YSYEKL. This CDR3 has 11 amino acids. CDR3: CASSLAWEQFF. CDR3 coding DNA: TGCGCCAGCAGCCTAGCATGGGAGCAGTTCTTC.

The V gene is TRBV7-8, the J gene TRBJ2-1, with 8 bases lining up with TRBD2. From germline, CDR1 is SGHVS and CDR2 FQNEAQ. The CDR3 extends over 16 amino acids. V was pared by 1 base and J by 8 bases, with 10 bases of the junction left unmatched. Here the CDR3 reads CASSLETGGASDEQFF. The CDR3 nucleotides are TGTGCCAGCAGCTTAGAAACCGGGGGGGCCTCCGATGAGCAGTTCTTC.

CDR3 in DNA: TGTGCCAGTAGTAGCCGGGACAGTAATCAGCCCCAGCATTTT. Translating gives CASSSRDSNQPQHF. This chain connects TRBV19 to TRBJ1-5, with 7 positions matching TRBD1. Germline V gene data show CDR1 as LNHDA and CDR2 as SQIVND (reference sequence). The J segment lost 4 bases and the V segment lost 4 bases, leaving 4 bases of the junction unmatched. The CDR3 loop spans 14 amino acids.

A few counts support this clonotype. The chain couples TRBV3-1 to TRBJ1-1, with unresolved D. Germline CDR1 LGHDT, CDR2 YNNKEL (reference sequence). V was pared by 1 base and J by 11 bases, with 11 bases between. This CDR3 is 12 amino acids long. CDR3 amino acids: CASSQGSIRAFF. The CDR3 DNA reads as TGTGCCAGCAGCCAAGGATCAATTCGCGCTTTCTTT.

This clonotype was found a few times. The V gene is TRBV12-3 or TRBV12-4, the J gene TRBJ1-1, with TRBD1 matching 8 bases. Losses at the gene ends were 4 bases for V and 6 bases for J; bases not matched to a gene: 4. The CDR3 covers 13 residues. The CDR3 reads CASSYRGYPEAFF. DNA for the CDR3: TGTGCCAGCAGTTACAGGGGGTACCCTGAAGCTTTCTTT.

Ten or more counts support this clonotype. V usage is TRBV5-1 and J usage is TRBJ1-1; 7 bases are shared with TRBD1. CDR3 length: 15 residues. J was trimmed by 5 bases and V by 4 bases; bases with no gene match: 11. The germline gives CDR1 SGHRS, CDR2 YFSETQ. The CDR3 sequence is CASSIDAAGGTEAFF. The DNA of the CDR3 is TGCGCCAGCAGCATTGACGCTGCAGGGGGTACTGAAGCTTTCTTT.

This clonotype appeared a single time. This rearrangement joins TRBV4-1 to TRBJ2-7; D is uncertain. Germline V CDR1 and CDR2: MGHRA, YSYEKL. CDR3 length: 15 residues. V lost 1 base to trimming and J lost 0 bases, with 10 bases between them. CDR3 DNA sequence: TGCGCCAGCAGCCAAGTAGGGATTATCTCCTACGAGCAGTACTTC. Its protein product is CASSQVGIISYEQYF.